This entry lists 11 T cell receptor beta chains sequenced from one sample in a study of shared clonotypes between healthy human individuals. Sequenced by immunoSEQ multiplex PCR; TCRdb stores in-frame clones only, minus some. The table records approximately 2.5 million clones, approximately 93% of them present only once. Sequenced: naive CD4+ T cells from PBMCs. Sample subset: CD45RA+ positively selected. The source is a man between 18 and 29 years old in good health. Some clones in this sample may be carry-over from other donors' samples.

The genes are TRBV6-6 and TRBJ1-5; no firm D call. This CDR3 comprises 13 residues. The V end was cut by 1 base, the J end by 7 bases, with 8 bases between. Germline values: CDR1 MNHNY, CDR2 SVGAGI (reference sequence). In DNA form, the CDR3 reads TGTGCCAGCAGTTACTACCTCGGGCAGCCCCAGCATTTT. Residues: CASSYYLGQPQHF.

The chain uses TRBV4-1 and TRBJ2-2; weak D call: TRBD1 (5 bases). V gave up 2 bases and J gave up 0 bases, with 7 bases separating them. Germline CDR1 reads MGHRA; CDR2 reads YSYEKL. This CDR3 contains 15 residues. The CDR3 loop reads CASSQRQSNTGELFF. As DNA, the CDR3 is TGCGCCAGCAGCCAACGACAGTCGAACACCGGGGAGCTGTTTTTT.

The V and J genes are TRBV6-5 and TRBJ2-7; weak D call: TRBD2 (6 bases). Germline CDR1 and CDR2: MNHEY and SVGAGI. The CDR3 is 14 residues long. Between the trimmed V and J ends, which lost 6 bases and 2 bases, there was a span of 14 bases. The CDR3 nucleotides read TGTGCCAGCAGACTCGATGGGACTGCCTACGAGCAGTACTTC. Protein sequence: CASRLDGTAYEQYF.

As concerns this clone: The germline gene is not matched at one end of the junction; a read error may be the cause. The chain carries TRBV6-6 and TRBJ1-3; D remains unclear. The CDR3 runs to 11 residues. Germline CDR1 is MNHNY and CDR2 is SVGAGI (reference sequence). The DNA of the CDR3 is TGTGCCAGCACTTACAGAAACACCATATATTTT. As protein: CASTYRNTIYF.

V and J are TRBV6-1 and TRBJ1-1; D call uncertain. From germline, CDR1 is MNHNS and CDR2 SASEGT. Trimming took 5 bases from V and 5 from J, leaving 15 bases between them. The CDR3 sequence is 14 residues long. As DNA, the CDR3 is TGTGCCAGCAGTCCGACTCGTGCGGTTACTGAAGCTTTCTTT. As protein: CASSPTRAVTEAFF.

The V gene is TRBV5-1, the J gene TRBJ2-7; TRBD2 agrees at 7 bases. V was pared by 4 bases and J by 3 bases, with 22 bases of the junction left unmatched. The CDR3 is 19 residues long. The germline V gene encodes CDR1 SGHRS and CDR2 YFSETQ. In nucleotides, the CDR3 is TGCGCCAGCAGCCCCGGCAGCCAGTTGGGCGGGAGACTATACTACGAGCAGTACTTC. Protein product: CASSPGSQLGGRLYYEQYF.

The CDR3 loop reads CASSEGLAGETQYF. In nucleotides, the CDR3 is TGTGCCAGCTCGGAGGGACTAGCGGGAGAGACCCAGTACTTC. The chain couples TRBV18 to TRBJ2-5, with TRBD2 identical over 12 bases. CDR1 is KGHSH, CDR2 LQKENI, per germline. V trimming: 6 bases; J trimming: 4 bases; junction bases outside the gene matches: 3. The CDR3 extends over 14 amino acids.

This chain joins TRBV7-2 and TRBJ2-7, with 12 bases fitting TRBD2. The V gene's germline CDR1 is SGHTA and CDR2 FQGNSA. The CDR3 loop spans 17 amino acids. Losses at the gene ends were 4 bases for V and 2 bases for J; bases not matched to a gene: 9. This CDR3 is CASSWVGLAGPPYEQYF. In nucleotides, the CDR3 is TGTGCCAGCAGCTGGGTGGGACTAGCGGGTCCCCCCTACGAGCAGTACTTC.

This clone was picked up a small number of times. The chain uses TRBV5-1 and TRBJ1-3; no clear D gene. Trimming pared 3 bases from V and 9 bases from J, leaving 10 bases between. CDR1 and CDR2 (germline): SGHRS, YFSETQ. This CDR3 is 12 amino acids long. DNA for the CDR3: TGCGCCAGCAGCTCCGCCAGCGGCACCATATATTTT. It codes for CASSSASGTIYF. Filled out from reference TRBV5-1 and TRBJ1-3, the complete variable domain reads KAGVTQTPRYLIKTRGQQVTLSCSPISGHRSVSWYQQTPGQGLQFLFEYFSETQRNKGNFPGRFSGRQFSNSRSEMNVSTLELGDSALYLCASSSASGTIYFGEGSWLTVV.

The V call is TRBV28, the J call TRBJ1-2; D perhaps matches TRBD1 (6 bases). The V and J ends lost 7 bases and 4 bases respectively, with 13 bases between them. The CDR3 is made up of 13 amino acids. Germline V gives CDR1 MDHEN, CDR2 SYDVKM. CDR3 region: CASTSTGTYGYTF. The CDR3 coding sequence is TGTGCCAGCACCTCCACAGGGACCTATGGCTACACCTTC.

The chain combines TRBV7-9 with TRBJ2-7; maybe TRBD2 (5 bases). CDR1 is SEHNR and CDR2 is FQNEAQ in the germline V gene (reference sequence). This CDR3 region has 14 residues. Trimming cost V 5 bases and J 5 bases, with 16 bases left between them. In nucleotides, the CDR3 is TGTGCCAGCAGCCCCCCGGGAAGAAAAGACGAGCAGTACTTC. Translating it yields CASSPPGRKDEQYF.